This T cell receptor (beta chain) comes out of a study of glioma-infiltrating T cells after dendritic cell vaccination. Study in general: Treatment, given 2003 to 2012, was autologous tumor lysate-pulsed dendritic cell vaccination.

Germline CDR1 and CDR2: SGHRS and YFSETQ. V lost 0 bases, J lost 2 bases, and 3 bases stayed unmatched. CDR3 length equals 15 residues. Input was 2 ug genomic DNA, or all available if less. Primers: 60 V beta forward and 13 J beta reverse. Profiling relied on immunoSEQ multiplex PCR, and the TCRdb table lists in-frame clones only, not all of them. The sample comprises about 87,000 clones, roughly 87% of which are singletons, and less than 7% rests with the top ten. Time point meaning: after dendritic cell vaccination, including at tumor progression/relapse. This specimen consisted of blood, obtained after dendritic cell vaccination. This sequence was found in a human donor with glioblastoma. The genes are TRBV5-1 and TRBJ2-5; 8 nucleotides match TRBD2. Here the CDR3 reads CASSLGGGGQETQYF. CDR3 nucleotides: TGCGCCAGCAGCTTGGGGGGCGGGGGGCAAGAGACCCAGTACTTC.